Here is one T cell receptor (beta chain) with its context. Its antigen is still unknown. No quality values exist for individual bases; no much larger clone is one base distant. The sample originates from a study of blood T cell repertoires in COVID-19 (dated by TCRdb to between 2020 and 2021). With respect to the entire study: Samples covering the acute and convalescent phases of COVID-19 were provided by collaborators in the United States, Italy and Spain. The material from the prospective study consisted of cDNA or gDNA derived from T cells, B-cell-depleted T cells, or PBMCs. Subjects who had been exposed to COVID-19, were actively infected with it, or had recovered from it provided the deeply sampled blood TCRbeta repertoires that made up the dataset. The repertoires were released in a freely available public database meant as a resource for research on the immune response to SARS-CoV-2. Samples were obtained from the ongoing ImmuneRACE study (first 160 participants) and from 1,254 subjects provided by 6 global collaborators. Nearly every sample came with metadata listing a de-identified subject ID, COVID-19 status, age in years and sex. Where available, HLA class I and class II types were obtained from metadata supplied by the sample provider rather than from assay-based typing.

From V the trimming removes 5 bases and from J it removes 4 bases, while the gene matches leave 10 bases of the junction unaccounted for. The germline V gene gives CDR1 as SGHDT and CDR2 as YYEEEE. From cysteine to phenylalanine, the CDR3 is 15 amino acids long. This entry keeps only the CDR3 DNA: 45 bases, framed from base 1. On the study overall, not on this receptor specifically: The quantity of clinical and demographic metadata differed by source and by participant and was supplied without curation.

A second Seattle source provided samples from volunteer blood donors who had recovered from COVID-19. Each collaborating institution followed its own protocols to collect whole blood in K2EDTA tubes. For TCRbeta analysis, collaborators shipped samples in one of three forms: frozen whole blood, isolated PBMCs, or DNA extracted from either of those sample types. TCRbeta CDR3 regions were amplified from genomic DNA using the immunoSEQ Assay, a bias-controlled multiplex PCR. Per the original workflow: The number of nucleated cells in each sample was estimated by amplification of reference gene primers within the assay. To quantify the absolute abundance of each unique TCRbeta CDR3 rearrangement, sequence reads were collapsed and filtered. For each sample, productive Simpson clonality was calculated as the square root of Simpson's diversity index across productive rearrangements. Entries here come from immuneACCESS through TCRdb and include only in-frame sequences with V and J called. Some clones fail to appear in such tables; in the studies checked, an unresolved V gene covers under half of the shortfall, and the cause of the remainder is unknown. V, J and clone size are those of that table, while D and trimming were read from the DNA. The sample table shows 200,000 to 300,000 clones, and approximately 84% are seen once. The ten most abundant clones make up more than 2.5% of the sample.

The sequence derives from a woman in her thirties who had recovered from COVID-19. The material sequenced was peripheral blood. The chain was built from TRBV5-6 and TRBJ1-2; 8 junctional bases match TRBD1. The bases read TGTGCCAGCAGTCCCCCCAGGGGGCGCTCCTATGGCTACACCTTC. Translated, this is CASSPPRGRSYGYTF.